The following is a TCR beta chain sequence with its context. Its antigen is not yet known. No quality values exist for individual bases; no much larger clone is one base distant. CDR1 GTSNPN and CDR2 SVGIG are derived from the germline V gene (reference sequence). The CDR3 contains 12 residues, cysteine and phenylalanine counted. Only the CDR3 portion is preserved as DNA: 36 bases, with reading frame beginning at the first base. Trimming at the junction amounts to 5 bases on V and 6 bases on J, and the germline ends lie 11 bases apart. This sample is part of a study of T cell repertoires in ileal Crohn's disease (dated 2019 in TCRdb). With respect to the entire study: Median disease duration was roughly 8.2 years, and about 40% of patients were identified as active smokers at the time of surgery. Endoscopic postoperative recurrence was defined by a Rutgeerts score above i0. The study sequenced about 180 mucosal samples from 57 patients, taken at several locations on the surgical specimen and at postoperative endoscopy. Running in parallel with the study was a multicentre cohort set up to find predictors of early endoscopic recurrence following ileocolonic resection. Every patient underwent surgery because of a complication, which was stricturing disease in around 60% of cases and penetrating disease in about 39%. Roughly half of the patients were given postoperative therapy, with around eleven receiving thiopurines and 18 receiving anti-TNF agents. TCR repertoire analysis was performed in around 60 Crohn's disease patients drawn from a prospective multicentre cohort. General findings and caveats noted by the study authors: Mucosal CD4 and CD8 T cells were sorted and sequenced only in a subgroup of patients, whose size was not stated. A significantly higher proportion of clonal expansions was observed in active smokers at surgery than in non-smokers (about 25% vs 20%, p=0.02). Sorted CD8 T cells carried more high-frequency clones than CD4 T cells, suggesting mucosal expansions were mainly CD8. Endoscopic recurrence was linked to a higher percentage of high-frequency clones at surgery, and recurrence occurred in every patient whose clonality exceeded 26.8% (18/57).

To be eligible, patients had to be adults with ileal or ileocolonic Crohn's disease and an indication for ileocolonic resection. Whole ileal mucosal biopsies were stored frozen at -80°C before DNA extraction. A TRizol-based method was used to extract genomic DNA from the frozen whole biopsies, and the DNA was quantified with a NanoDrop 2000 spectrophotometer. Around 460 nanograms of biopsy DNA per sample were submitted for commercial TCRB immunosequencing. Adaptive Biotechnology amplified CDR3 regions from genomic DNA with a two-step multiplex PCR that controlled for amplification bias. Primers covering every V and J gene segment were used in the first PCR, while barcodes and Illumina adapters were added in the second PCR. CDR3 libraries were sequenced on an Illumina instrument. The authors processed their data as follows. The analysis used both the pipelines supplied by the vendor and custom analysis of the raw data in R/Bioconductor with R version 3.3.0. Clonality, which ranges from 0 to 1, was calculated as the inverse of the normalised Shannon entropy across all productive clones. High-frequency clones were defined as the repertoire share of the top 100 clones, retaining only clones passing a 95% confidence test. The Simpson index measured repertoire diversity, and the Morisita-Horn index measured overlap between samples. TCRdb limited this immuneACCESS table to in-frame rearrangements with V and J called. A share of clones is missing; checked studies link under half to unresolved V genes, and the rest is unexplained. That table is the source of V, J and clone size, and D and trimming were worked out from the DNA. The sample has around 3,600 clones on record, roughly 82% of them singletons. Jointly, the top ten make up 7.6% of the sample.

The chain employs TRBV30 and TRBJ1-5; the D gene is possibly TRBD1, with 5 bases matching. The TCR sequence derives from an adult with Crohn's disease. Sequenced material: ileal tissue. The sequence in DNA is TGTGCCTGGCAGGGTAGCGGTCAGCCCCAGCATTTT. This yields the protein CAWQGSGQPQHF.